This T cell receptor beta chain is drawn from a study of blood T cell repertoires in COVID-19. Study at large: Whether acute or convalescent, the COVID-19 samples came from the United States, Italy and Spain. T cells, B-cell-depleted T cells, or PBMCs provided the cDNA or gDNA that served as material.

Per the study methods: Cell counts per sample came from amplifying reference gene primers. Produced via immunoSEQ multiplex PCR; TCRdb's table is partial and in-frame only. Clonal size and the V and J genes are those of that table, whereas D and trimming came from the DNA. The data contain some 180,000 clones, around 90% of them singletons. This CDR3 is 17 amino acids long. Trimming pared 6 bases from V and 2 bases from J, leaving 22 bases between. CDR1 is MNHEY, CDR2 SVGEGT, per germline. The source is a man aged 45-65 years with acute or convalescent COVID-19. The chain joins TRBV6-2 or TRBV6-3 to TRBJ2-5; TRBD2 might be the D (6 bases). The material sequenced was peripheral blood. This CDR3 is CASSHGRGSGLQETQYF. DNA of the CDR3: TGTGCCAGCAGCCACGGTCGGGGTAGCGGACTACAAGAGACCCAGTACTTC.